The 3 T cell receptor beta chains reported below all come from one sample, sequenced in a study of Graves' ophthalmopathy and Graves' hyperthyroidism. Amplifying from RNA transcripts, the study obtained TCR beta CDR3 regions. Scientists carried out first-round RT-PCR using HTBI primers and then a second-round multiplex PCR. MiXCR, run by TCRdb on the multiplex PCR reads, gives a single entry per CDR3 protein. The data show 450,000 or so distinct CDR3 sequences, about 15% seen once. The sample consisted of blood. The receptors originated from a woman aged 25 to 39 with Graves' ophthalmopathy.

There are many counts of this clonotype. J is TRBJ1-5 and V is TRBV6-1; D unresolved. In germline, CDR1 is MNHNS, CDR2 SASEGT. Trimming took 4 bases from V and 7 from J, leaving 11 bases between them. The CDR3 contains 13 residues. For the CDR3, the DNA is TGTGCCAGCAGTGTTAAGGGTAAACAGCCCCAGCATTTT. Its translation is CASSVKGKQPQHF.

With regard to this clonotype: Just one base apart from a much larger clone, this may be a read error. The chain is built from TRBV13 and TRBJ1-1; no reliable D call. This CDR3 contains 12 residues. Germline V CDR1 and CDR2: PRHDT, FYEKMQ (reference sequence). The CDR3 DNA is TGTGTCAGCAGCTTAGATGACACTGAAGCTTTCTTT. Amino acid sequence: CVSSLDDTEAFF.

This clonotype was observed many times. The chain has TRBV27 and TRBJ2-7, with D perhaps TRBD1 (5 bases). Trimming took off 5 bases at V and 7 bases at J, with 21 bases between the two ends. The CDR3 spans 15 residues. Looked up from germline, CDR1 is MNHEY and CDR2 is SMNVEV (reference sequence). The CDR3 DNA reads TGTGCCAGCAGTCCGCCGGCGGCAGGGATCGGAGAGCAGTACTTC. This gives the protein CASSPPAAGIGEQYF.